This TCR beta chain was sequenced during a study of PD-L1 blockade in urothelial cancer. With V trimmed by 5 bases and J by 0 bases, 13 bases remained unmatched. Germline values: CDR1 SEHNR, CDR2 FQNEAQ (reference sequence). The CDR3 covers 19 residues. The method was immunoSEQ multiplex PCR; TCRdb's version includes in-frame clones alone and lacks a portion of them. The sample contains 55,000 to 70,000 clones, about 82% of which appear only once. Sequences were derived from PBMCs, sampled around atezolizumab (anti-PD-L1) treatment. The chain links TRBV7-9 to TRBJ2-2, with 9 bases lining up with TRBD2. The sequence was obtained from a man in his fifties or sixties with urothelial cancer. CDR3 in amino acids: CASSNTGTSRYTNTGELFF. The CDR3, as DNA: TGTGCCAGCAGCAATACAGGGACTAGCCGATACACGAACACCGGGGAGCTGTTTTTT. Full variable domain (remainder filled in from reference TRBV7-9 and TRBJ2-2): DTGVSQNPRHKITKRGQNVTFRCDPISEHNRLYWYRQTLGQGPEFLTYFQNEAQLEKSRLLSDRFSAERPKGSFSTLEIQRTEQGDSAMYLCASSNTGTSRYTNTGELFFGEGSRLTVL.